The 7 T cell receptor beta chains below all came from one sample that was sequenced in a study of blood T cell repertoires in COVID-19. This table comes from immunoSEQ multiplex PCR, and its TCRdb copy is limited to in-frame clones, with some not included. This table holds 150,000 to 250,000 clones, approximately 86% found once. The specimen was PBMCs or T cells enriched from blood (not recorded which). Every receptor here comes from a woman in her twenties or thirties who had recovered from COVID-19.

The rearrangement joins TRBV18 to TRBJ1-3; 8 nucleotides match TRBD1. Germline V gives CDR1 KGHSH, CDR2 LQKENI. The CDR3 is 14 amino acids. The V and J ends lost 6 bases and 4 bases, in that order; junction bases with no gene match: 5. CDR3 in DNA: TGTGCCAGCTCCCAGACAGGGGAAGGAAACACCATATATTTT. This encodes CASSQTGEGNTIYF.

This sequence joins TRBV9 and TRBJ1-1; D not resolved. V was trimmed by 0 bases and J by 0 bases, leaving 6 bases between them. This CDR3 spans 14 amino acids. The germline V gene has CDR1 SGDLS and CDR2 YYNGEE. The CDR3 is CASSVGPVNTEAFF. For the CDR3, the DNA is TGTGCCAGCAGCGTAGGTCCGGTGAACACTGAAGCTTTCTTT.

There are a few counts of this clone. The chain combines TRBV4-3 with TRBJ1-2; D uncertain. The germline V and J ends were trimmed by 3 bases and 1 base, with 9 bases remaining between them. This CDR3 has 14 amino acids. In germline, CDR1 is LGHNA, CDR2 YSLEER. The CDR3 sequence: CASSHLDHNYGYTF. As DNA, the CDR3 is TGCGCCAGCAGCCACCTAGACCATAACTATGGCTACACCTTC.

Written as DNA, the CDR3 is TGTGCCAGCAGCTCCGGACAGGGCGCCCTCTCTGGAAACACCATATATTTT. Translated: CASSSGQGALSGNTIYF. J is TRBJ1-3 and V is TRBV5-8, with 8 bases fitting TRBD1. The V and J ends lost 3 bases and 0 bases, in that order; junction bases with no gene match: 8. Germline-derived CDR1 and CDR2 are SGHTS and YDEGEE. This CDR3 has 17 residues.

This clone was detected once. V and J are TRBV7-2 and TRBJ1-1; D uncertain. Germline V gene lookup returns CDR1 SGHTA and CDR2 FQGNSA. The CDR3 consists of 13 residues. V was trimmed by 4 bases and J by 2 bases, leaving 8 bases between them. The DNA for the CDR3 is TGTGCCAGCAGCTCCCATTTCAACACTGAAGCTTTCTTT. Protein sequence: CASSSHFNTEAFF.

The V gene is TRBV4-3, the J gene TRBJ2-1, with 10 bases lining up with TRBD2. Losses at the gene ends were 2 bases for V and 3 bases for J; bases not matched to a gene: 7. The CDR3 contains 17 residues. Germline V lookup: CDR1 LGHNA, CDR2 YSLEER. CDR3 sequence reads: CASSQQLLAGNYNEQFF. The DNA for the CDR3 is TGCGCCAGCAGCCAACAACTACTAGCGGGGAACTACAATGAGCAGTTCTTC.

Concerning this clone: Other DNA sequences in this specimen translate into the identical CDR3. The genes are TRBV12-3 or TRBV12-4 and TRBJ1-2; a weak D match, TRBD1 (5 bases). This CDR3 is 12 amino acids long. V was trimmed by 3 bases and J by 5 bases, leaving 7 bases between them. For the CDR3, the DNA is TGTGCCAGCAGTTTCCGGGGGTATGGCTACACCTTC. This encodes CASSFRGYGYTF.